The 16 T cell receptor beta chains below come from one sample, sequenced in a study of CD8+CD57+ T cells in acquired aplastic anemia. Using genomic DNA as the template, TCR beta VDJ and CDR3 profiling was carried out. MiXCR was run by TCRdb on the reads, yielding one entry per CDR3 protein. The top ten clones hold approximately 8% of a sample with fewer than 250,000 distinct CDR3 sequences, more than 40% of them seen once. The patients chosen for sequencing had shown expansion of CD8+CD57+ cells (detected by flow cytometry). Sequenced input: sorted CD4+, CD8+, or CD8+CD57+ T cells (not recorded which) from PBMCs. The origin of the receptors is a human donor with aplastic anemia.

This clonotype was counted a few times. One base away lies a much larger clone, so this may be a sequencing read error. CDR3 in DNA: TGCAGTGCTAGAGAGGGAGCGGGGGGCTTATTGACCCAGTACTTC. Its protein is CSAREGAGGLLTQYF. The genes are TRBV20-1 and TRBJ2-5; 9 positions agree with TRBD2. The germline V gene encodes CDR1 DFQATT and CDR2 SNEGSKA (reference sequence). The length of the CDR3 is 15 residues. The trim removed 0 bases at V and 7 bases at J, leaving 9 bases unmatched.

V gene TRBV6-1 combines with J gene TRBJ1-2; 8 bases align to TRBD1. V dropped 7 bases and J dropped 5; count of bases not matched to a gene: 6. Per germline, CDR1 MNHNS and CDR2 SASEGT. This CDR3 comprises 13 residues. The CDR3 nucleotides are TGTGCCAGCAACCGCGACAGGGGATATGGCTACACCTTC. Its translation: CASNRDRGYGYTF.

This clonotype has at least ten counts. This chain joins TRBV25-1 and TRBJ1-1, with a tentative D call TRBD1 (5 bases). The V gene's germline CDR1 is MGHDK and CDR2 SYGVNS. Trimming stripped 2 bases from V and 6 bases from J, with 13 bases between. The CDR3 has 14 residues. The CDR3 sequence is CASSERARGSEAFF. The CDR3 DNA follows: TGTGCCAGCAGTGAACGGGCGAGGGGTTCTGAAGCTTTCTTT. Full variable domain (outside the CDR3, taken from reference TRBV25-1 and TRBJ1-1): EADIYQTPRYLVIGTGKKITLECSQTMGHDKMYWYQQDPGMELHLIHYSYGVNSTEKGDLSSESTVSRIRTEHFPLTLESARPSHTSQYLCASSERARGSEAFFGQGTRLTVV.

This sequence joins TRBV15 and TRBJ2-3; D might be TRBD2 (6 bases). The CDR3 is 16 amino acids. The germline CDR1 and CDR2 sequences are LNHNV and YYDKDF (reference sequence). Trimming stripped 0 bases from V and 0 bases from J, with 10 bases between. CDR3 in amino acids: CATSREGTRSTDTQYF. The CDR3 DNA is TGTGCCACCAGCAGAGAAGGGACTCGGAGCACAGATACGCAGTATTTT.

The rearrangement uses TRBV2 and TRBJ1-3; 8 positions match TRBD1. Germline-derived CDR1 and CDR2 are SNHLY and FYNNEI. J was trimmed by 8 bases and V by 1 base; bases with no gene match: 10. The CDR3 length is 16 residues. CDR3 residues: CASSEEAGGILDTIYF. As DNA, the CDR3 is TGTGCCAGCAGTGAAGAGGCAGGGGGCATTTTGGACACCATATATTTT.

The V call is TRBV7-9, the J call TRBJ1-1; no firm D call. In germline, CDR1 is SEHNR, CDR2 FQNEAQ (reference sequence). The CDR3 is made up of 15 amino acids. Trimming pared 6 bases from V and 1 base from J, leaving 15 bases between. This CDR3 is CASRGSLGRNTEAFF. In nucleotides, the CDR3 is TGTGCCAGCAGGGGTAGTCTAGGAAGGAACACTGAAGCTTTCTTT.

As regards this clonotype: The junction departs from germline at one end; a sequencing error may be responsible. The chain has TRBV29-1 and TRBJ1-1; D gene uncertain. Per germline, CDR1 SQVTM and CDR2 ANQGSEA. The CDR3 runs to 8 residues. CDR3 in DNA: TGCAGCGCCCCTGAAGCTCTCTTT. This gives the protein CSAPEALF.

The chain recombines TRBV19 with TRBJ1-6; the D gene is possibly TRBD1 (6 bases). Trimming left V 3 bases short and J 7 bases short, with 13 bases between. Germline CDR1 LNHDA, CDR2 SQIVND (reference sequence). The CDR3 is 15 amino acids. Written as DNA, the CDR3 is TGTGCCAGTAGTATTCGGACAGTGACGAATTCACCCCTCCACTTT. Translating gives CASSIRTVTNSPLHF.

The table lists this clonotype with a few counts. The V gene is TRBV2, the J gene TRBJ1-2; no reliable D call. This CDR3 comprises 13 residues. The germline gives CDR1 SNHLY, CDR2 FYNNEI. Trimming stripped 5 bases from V and 3 bases from J, with 10 bases between. The DNA for the CDR3 is TGTGCCAGCAGTTCTCGCCGGGACTATGGCTACACCTTC. It translates to CASSSRRDYGYTF.

There are many counts of this clonotype. The chain's CDR3 is CAVRRTASEQYF. The CDR3 DNA reads TGTGCCGTCCGAAGGACAGCCAGCGAGCAGTACTTC. The chain has TRBV2 and TRBJ2-7; a possible D gene is TRBD1 (6 bases). V was cut by 11 bases and J by 6 bases, with 17 bases left in between. Germline lookup yields CDR1 SNHLY and CDR2 FYNNEI. The CDR3 contains 12 residues.

This clonotype was seen ten or more times. The V gene is TRBV6-1, the J gene TRBJ1-1; no clear D gene. Germline V gene lookup returns CDR1 MNHNS and CDR2 SASEGT. This CDR3 spans 10 amino acids. Trimming shortened V by 6 bases and J by 10 bases, and 9 bases separated the two germline ends. The CDR3 sequence is CASRELGAFF. CDR3 coding DNA: TGTGCCAGCAGGGAACTCGGAGCTTTCTTT.

With regard to this clonotype: As the CDR3 is not closed by the conserved phenylalanine or tryptophan, this likely results from a read error. No DNA is shown, since the ends of the CDR3 on it are uncertain; the CDR3 is the one TCRdb lists. The V gene is TRBV4-2, the J gene TRBJ2-7; the table's TRBD1 call for D was not verified on the DNA. A total of 9 residues make up the CDR3, ends included. Germline lookup yields CDR1 LGHNA and CDR2 YNFKEQ. The CDR3: CASSQDDPG.

Many counts were recorded for this clonotype. The chain recombines TRBV20-1 with TRBJ2-1, with 11 bases aligning to TRBD2. CDR1 is DFQATT, CDR2 SNEGSKA, per germline (reference sequence). This CDR3 is built from 14 residues. V shed 0 bases and J 10 bases; nucleotides not matched to a gene: 5. The CDR3 sequence is CSARDSGRAREQFF. The CDR3 nucleotides read TGCAGTGCTAGAGATAGCGGGAGGGCTCGGGAGCAGTTCTTC.

This clonotype came up many times. The chain carries TRBV6-6 and TRBJ2-7; a possible D gene is TRBD2 (6 bases). Between the trimmed V and J ends, which lost 4 bases and 2 bases, there was a span of 12 bases. Germline CDR1 and CDR2: MNHNY and SVGAGI (reference sequence). The CDR3 extends over 14 amino acids. The CDR3 spells CASSLAATPYEQYF. CDR3 nucleotide sequence: TGTGCCAGCAGTTTAGCGGCTACACCCTACGAGCAGTACTTC.

There are a few counts of this clonotype. The rearrangement links TRBV6-1 to TRBJ2-6, with TRBD1 matching 7 bases. Germline trimming cut 4 bases from V and 2 bases from J; bases unmatched to any gene: 5. Per the germline V gene, CDR1 is MNHNS and CDR2 is SASEGT. This CDR3 comprises 16 residues. CDR3 in DNA: TGTGCCAGCAGTGTAAACAGGGGCGCTGGGGCCAACGTCCTGACTTTC. Amino acids: CASSVNRGAGANVLTF.

V is TRBV12-3 or TRBV12-4 and J is TRBJ1-1; no clear D gene. CDR3 length: 13 amino acids. V lost 4 bases to trimming and J lost 5 bases, with 11 bases between them. The CDR3 sequence is CASSWTEGTEAFF. The CDR3, as DNA: TGTGCCAGCAGTTGGACGGAAGGGACTGAAGCTTTCTTT.